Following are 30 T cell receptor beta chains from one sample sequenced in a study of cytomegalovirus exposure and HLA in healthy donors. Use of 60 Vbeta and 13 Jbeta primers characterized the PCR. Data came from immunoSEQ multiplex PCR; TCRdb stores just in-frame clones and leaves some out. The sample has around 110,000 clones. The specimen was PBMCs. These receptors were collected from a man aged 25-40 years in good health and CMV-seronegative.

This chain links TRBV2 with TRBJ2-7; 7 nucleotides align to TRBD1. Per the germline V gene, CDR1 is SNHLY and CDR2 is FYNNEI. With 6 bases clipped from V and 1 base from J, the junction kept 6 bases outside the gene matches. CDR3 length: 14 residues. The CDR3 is CASSPTGWSYEQYF. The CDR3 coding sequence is TGTGCCAGCAGCCCGACAGGGTGGTCCTACGAGCAGTACTTC.

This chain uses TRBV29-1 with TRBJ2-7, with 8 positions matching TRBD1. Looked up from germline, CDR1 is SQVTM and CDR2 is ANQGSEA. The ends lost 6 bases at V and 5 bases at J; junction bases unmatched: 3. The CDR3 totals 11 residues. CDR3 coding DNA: TGCAGCGTACAGGGGGTCCACGAGCAGTACTTC. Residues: CSVQGVHEQYF.

CDR3 in amino acids: CASSARTGRHGDRGLRPQHF. The CDR3 DNA follows: TGTGCCAGCAGTGCGCGGACAGGGCGACATGGGGACAGGGGTCTAAGGCCCCAGCATTTT. The rearrangement links TRBV2 to TRBJ1-5; TRBD1 agrees at 10 bases. CDR3 length: 20 residues. Per germline, CDR1 SNHLY and CDR2 FYNNEI. V shed 4 bases, J shed 9 bases, and the junction held 24 bases outside the gene matches.

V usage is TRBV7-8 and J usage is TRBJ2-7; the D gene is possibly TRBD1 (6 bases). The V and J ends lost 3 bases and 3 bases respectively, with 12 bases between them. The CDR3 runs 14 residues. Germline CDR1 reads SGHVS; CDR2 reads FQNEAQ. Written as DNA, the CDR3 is TGTGCCAGCAGCTTGTGGGACACAAACTACGAGCAGTACTTC. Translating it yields CASSLWDTNYEQYF.

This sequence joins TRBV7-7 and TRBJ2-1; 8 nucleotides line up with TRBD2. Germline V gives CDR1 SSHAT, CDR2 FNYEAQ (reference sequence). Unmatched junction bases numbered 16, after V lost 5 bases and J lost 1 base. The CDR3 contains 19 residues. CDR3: CASSPGGVRREASYNEQFF. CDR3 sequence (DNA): TGTGCCAGCAGCCCGGGGGGGGTCCGTCGAGAAGCGTCCTACAATGAGCAGTTCTTC.

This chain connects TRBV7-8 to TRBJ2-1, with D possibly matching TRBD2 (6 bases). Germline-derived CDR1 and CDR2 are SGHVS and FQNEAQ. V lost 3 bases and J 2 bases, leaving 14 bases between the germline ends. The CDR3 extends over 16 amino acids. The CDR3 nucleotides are TGTGCCAGCAGCTTCCGCCGGGACTCGACCTACAATGAGCAGTTCTTC. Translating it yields CASSFRRDSTYNEQFF. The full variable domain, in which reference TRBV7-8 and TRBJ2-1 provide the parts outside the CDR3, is GAGVSQSPRYKVAKRGQDVALRCDPISGHVSLFWYQQALGQGPEFLTYFQNEAQLDKSGLPSDRFFAERPEGSVSTLKIQRTQQEDSAVYLCASSFRRDSTYNEQFFGPGTRLTVL.

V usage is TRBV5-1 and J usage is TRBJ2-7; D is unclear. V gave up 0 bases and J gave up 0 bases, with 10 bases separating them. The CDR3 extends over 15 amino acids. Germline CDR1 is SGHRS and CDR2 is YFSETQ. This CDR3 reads CASSLVGPSSYEQYF. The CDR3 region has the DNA TGCGCCAGCAGCTTGGTGGGCCCCAGCTCCTACGAGCAGTACTTC.

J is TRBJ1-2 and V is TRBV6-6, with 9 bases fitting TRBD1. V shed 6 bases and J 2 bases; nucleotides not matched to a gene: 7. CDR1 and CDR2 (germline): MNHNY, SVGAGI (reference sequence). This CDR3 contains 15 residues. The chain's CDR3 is CASRTSGTGNYGYTF. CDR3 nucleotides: TGTGCCAGCAGAACTTCCGGGACAGGGAACTATGGCTACACCTTC.

The CDR3 DNA sequence: TGTGCCAGCAGTCCTCAGGGGACGGATGAAAAACTGTTTTTT. Its protein product is CASSPQGTDEKLFF. The genes are TRBV27 and TRBJ1-4; D possibly corresponds to TRBD1 (6 bases). In germline, CDR1 is MNHEY, CDR2 SMNVEV (reference sequence). CDR3 size: 14 residues. V dropped 5 bases and J dropped 6 bases, with 13 bases sitting between them.

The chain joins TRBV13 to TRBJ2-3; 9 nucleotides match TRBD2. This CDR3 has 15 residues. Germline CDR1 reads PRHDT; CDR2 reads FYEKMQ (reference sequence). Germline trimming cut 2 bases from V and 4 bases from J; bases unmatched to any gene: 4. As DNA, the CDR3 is TGTGCCAGCAGCTTATCAGCGGGGGGTTCAGATACGCAGTATTTT. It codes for CASSLSAGGSDTQYF.

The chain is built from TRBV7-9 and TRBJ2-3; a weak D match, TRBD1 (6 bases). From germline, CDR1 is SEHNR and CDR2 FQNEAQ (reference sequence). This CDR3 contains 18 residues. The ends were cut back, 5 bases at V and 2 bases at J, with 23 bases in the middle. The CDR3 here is CASSILGFGTMDTDTQYF. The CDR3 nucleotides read TGTGCCAGCAGCATCCTGGGTTTTGGGACAATGGACACAGATACGCAGTATTTT.

The CDR3 DNA reads as TGTGCCAGCAGTAAGGACAGGGAACGGGAAAAACTGTTTTTT. This encodes CASSKDREREKLFF. The J gene is TRBJ1-4, the V gene TRBV27; TRBD1 agrees at 8 bases. Germline V lookup: CDR1 MNHEY, CDR2 SMNVEV (reference sequence). Trimming at V came to 5 bases and at J to 8 bases, leaving 7 bases not matched to a gene. This CDR3 contains 14 residues.

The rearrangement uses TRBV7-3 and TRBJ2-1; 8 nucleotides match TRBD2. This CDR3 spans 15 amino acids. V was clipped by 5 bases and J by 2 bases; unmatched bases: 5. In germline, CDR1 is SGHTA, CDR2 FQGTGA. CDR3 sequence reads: CASSPERGPYNEQFF. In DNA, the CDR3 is TGTGCCAGCAGCCCGGAGCGGGGGCCCTACAATGAGCAGTTCTTC. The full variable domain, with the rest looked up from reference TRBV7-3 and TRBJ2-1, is GAGVSQTPSNKVTEKGKYVELRCDPISGHTALYWYRQSLGQGPEFLIYFQGTGAADDSGLPNDRFFAVRPEGSVSTLKIQRTERGDSAVYLCASSPERGPYNEQFFGPGTRLTVL.

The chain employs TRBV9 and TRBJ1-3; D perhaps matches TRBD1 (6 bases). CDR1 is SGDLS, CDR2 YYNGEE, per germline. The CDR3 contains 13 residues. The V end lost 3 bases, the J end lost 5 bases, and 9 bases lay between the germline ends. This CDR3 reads CASSAGERNTIYF. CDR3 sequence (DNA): TGTGCCAGCAGCGCAGGGGAGCGAAACACCATATATTTT.

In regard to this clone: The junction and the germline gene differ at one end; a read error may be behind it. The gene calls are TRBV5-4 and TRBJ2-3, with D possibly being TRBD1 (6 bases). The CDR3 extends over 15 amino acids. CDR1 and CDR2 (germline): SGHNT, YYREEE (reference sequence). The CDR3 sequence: CAISSPTGFTDTQYF. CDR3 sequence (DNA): TGTGCCATCAGCTCCCCGACAGGCTTCACAGATACGCAGTATTTT. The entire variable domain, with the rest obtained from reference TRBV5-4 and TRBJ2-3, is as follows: ETGVTQSPTHLIKTRGQQVTLRCSSQSGHNTVSWYQQALGQGPQFIFQYYREEENGRGNFPPRFSGLQFPNYSSELNVNALELDDSALYLCAISSPTGFTDTQYFGPGTRLTVL.

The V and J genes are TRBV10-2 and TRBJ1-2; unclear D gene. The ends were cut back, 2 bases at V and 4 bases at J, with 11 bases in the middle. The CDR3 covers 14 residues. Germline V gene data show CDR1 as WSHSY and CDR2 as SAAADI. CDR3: CASSEVGRVYGYTF. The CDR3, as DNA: TGCGCCAGCAGTGAGGTAGGGCGGGTCTATGGCTACACCTTC.

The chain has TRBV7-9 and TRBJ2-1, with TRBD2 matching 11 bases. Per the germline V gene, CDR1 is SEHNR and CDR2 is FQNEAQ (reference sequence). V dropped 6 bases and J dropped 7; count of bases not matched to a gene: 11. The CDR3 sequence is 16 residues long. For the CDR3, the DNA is TGTGCCAGCAGTCTATCGACGACTAGCGGGGTAAATGAGCAGTTCTTC. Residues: CASSLSTTSGVNEQFF. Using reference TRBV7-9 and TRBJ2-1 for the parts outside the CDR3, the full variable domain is DTGVSQNPRHKITKRGQNVTFRCDPISEHNRLYWYRQTLGQGPEFLTYFQNEAQLEKSRLLSDRFSAERPKGSFSTLEIQRTEQGDSAMYLCASSLSTTSGVNEQFFGPGTRLTVL.

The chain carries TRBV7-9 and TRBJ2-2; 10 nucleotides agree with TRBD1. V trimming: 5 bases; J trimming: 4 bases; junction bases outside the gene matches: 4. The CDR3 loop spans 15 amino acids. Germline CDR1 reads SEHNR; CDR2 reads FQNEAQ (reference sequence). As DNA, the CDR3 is TGTGCCAGCAGCCAGGGACAGGGGACCACCGGGGAGCTGTTTTTT. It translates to CASSQGQGTTGELFF.

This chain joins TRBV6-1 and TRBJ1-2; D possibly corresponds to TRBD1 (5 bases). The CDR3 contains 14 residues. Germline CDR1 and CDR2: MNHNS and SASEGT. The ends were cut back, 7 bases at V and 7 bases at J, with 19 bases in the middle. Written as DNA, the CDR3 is TGTGCCAGCAAGGCCGGACAAGCCGGGTCTGGCTACACCTTC. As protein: CASKAGQAGSGYTF.

The CDR3 loop reads CASSLLNSRAYNEQFF. The CDR3 nucleotides are TGTGCCAGCAGCTTATTAAACTCCCGGGCCTACAATGAGCAGTTCTTC. V usage is TRBV7-3 and J usage is TRBJ2-1, with D hard to call. Per germline, CDR1 SGHTA and CDR2 FQGTGA. The CDR3 spans 16 residues. V gave up 2 bases and J gave up 2 bases, with 13 bases separating them. Combining the CDR3 with reference TRBV7-3 and TRBJ2-1 gives the whole variable domain GAGVSQTPSNKVTEKGKYVELRCDPISGHTALYWYRQSLGQGPEFLIYFQGTGAADDSGLPNDRFFAVRPEGSVSTLKIQRTERGDSAVYLCASSLLNSRAYNEQFFGPGTRLTVL.

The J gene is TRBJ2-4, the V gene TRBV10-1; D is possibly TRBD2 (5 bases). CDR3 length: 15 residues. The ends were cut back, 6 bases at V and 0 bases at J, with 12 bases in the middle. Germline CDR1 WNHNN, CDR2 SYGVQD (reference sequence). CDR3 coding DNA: TGCGCCAGCAGCCCCGGGGTCCTAGCCAAAAACATTCAGTACTTC. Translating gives CASSPGVLAKNIQYF.

CDR3 bases: TGTGCCAGCAGCGGGAGGGCTGGAAACACCATATATTTT. Protein sequence: CASSGRAGNTIYF. The chain joins TRBV11-1 to TRBJ1-3, with unresolved D. The CDR3 consists of 13 residues. Germline loops: CDR1 SGHAT, CDR2 FQDESV (reference sequence). Trimming took off 5 bases at V and 2 bases at J, with 7 bases between the two ends. Combining the CDR3 with reference TRBV11-1 and TRBJ1-3 gives the whole variable domain EAEVAQSPRYKITEKSQAVAFWCDPISGHATLYWYRQILGQGPELLVQFQDESVVDDSQLPKDRFSAERLKGVDSTLKIQPAELGDSAMYLCASSGRAGNTIYFGEGSWLTVV.

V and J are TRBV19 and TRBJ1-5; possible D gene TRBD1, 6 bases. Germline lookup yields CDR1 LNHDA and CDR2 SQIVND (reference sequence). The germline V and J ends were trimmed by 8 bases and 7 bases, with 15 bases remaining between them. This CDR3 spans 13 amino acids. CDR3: CASWEGGGQPQHF. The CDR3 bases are TGTGCCAGTTGGGAGGGTGGGGGCCAGCCCCAGCATTTT.

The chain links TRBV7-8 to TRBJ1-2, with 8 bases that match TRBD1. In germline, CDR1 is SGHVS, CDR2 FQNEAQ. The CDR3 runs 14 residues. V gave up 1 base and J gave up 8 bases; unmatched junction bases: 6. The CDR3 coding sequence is TGTGCCAGCAGCTTAGTGGGCAGGGGGCGAGGCTACACCTTC. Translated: CASSLVGRGRGYTF.

CDR3 in DNA: TGCGCCAGCAGCCAAGATCTACGGGGTTGGGAGCAGTTCTTC. It is translated as CASSQDLRGWEQFF. This chain joins TRBV4-1 and TRBJ2-1, with TRBD2 as a possible D gene (5 bases). The CDR3 has 14 residues. V was shortened by 0 bases and J by 10 bases, with 13 bases between the two germline ends. Germline V CDR1 and CDR2: MGHRA, YSYEKL.

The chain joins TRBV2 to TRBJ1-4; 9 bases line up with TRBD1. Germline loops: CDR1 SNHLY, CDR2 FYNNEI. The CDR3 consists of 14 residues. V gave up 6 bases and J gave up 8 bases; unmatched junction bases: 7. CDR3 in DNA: TGTGCCAGCAGCAAACAGGGGGCGGGGGAAAAACTGTTTTTT. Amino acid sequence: CASSKQGAGEKLFF.

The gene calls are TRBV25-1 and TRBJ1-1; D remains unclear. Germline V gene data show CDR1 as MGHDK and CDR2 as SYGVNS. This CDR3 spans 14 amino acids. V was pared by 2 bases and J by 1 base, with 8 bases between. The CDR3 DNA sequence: TGTGCCAGCAGTGAACGGGGTAGGAACACTGAAGCTTTCTTT. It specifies CASSERGRNTEAFF.

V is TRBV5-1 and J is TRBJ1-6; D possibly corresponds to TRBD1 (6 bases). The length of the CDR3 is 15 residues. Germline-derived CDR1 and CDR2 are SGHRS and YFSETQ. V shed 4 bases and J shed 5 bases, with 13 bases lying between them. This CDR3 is CASSPGGPNNSPLHF. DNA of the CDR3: TGCGCCAGCAGCCCCGGGGGGCCGAATAATTCACCCCTCCACTTT. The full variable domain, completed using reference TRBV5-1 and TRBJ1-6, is KAGVTQTPRYLIKTRGQQVTLSCSPISGHRSVSWYQQTPGQGLQFLFEYFSETQRNKGNFPGRFSGRQFSNSRSEMNVSTLELGDSALYLCASSPGGPNNSPLHFGNGTRLTVT.

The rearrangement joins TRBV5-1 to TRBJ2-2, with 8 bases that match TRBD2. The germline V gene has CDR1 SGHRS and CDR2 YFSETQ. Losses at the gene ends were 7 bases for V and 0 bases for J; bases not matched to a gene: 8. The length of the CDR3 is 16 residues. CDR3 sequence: CASGVLAAPNTGELFF. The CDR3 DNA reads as TGCGCCAGCGGAGTACTAGCGGCCCCGAACACCGGGGAGCTGTTTTTT.

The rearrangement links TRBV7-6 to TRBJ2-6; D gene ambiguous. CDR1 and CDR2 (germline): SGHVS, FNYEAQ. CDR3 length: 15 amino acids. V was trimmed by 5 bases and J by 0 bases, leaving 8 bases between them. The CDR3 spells CASSPGRSGANVLTF. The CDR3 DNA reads TGTGCCAGCAGCCCGGGTCGCTCTGGGGCCAACGTCCTGACTTTC.